The clone carrying this T cell receptor beta chain was found a few times. The data are from a study of control samples from healthy donors and cancer patients. Using immunoSEQ multiplex PCR, the repertoire was profiled, and TCRdb retains in-frame clones only, with some absent. The sample shows around 170,000 clones, 85% to 90% of them seen only once. The CDR3 is made up of 13 amino acids. Between the trimmed V and J ends, which lost 2 bases and 8 bases, there was a span of 12 bases. Germline-derived CDR1 and CDR2 are GTSNPN and SVGIG (reference sequence). The TCR originated in a woman between 50 and 59 years old in good health. This chain connects TRBV30 to TRBJ1-4; D remains unclear. The sample comprised blood. CDR3 sequence: CAWSSVIGEKLFF. CDR3 bases: TGTGCCTGGAGTTCGGTGATCGGAGAAAAACTGTTTTTT.